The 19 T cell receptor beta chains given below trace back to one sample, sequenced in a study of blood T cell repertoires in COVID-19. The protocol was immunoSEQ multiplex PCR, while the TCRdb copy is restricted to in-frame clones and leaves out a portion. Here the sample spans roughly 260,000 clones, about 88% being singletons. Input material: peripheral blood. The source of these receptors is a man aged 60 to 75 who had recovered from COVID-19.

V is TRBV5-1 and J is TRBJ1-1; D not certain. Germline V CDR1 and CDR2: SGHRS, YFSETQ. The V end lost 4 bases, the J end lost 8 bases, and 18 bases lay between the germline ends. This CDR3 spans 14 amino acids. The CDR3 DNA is TGCGCCAGCAGCCCCCGGCGCCCGGCGGAAGAAGCTTTCTTT. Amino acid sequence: CASSPRRPAEEAFF.

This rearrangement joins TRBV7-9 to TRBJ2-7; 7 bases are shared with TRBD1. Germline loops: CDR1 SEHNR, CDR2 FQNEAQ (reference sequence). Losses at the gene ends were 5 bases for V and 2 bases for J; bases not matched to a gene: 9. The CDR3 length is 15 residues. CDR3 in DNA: TGTGCCAGCAGCCGCACCGGAACAGGGGCCTACGAGCAGTACTTC. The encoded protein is CASSRTGTGAYEQYF.

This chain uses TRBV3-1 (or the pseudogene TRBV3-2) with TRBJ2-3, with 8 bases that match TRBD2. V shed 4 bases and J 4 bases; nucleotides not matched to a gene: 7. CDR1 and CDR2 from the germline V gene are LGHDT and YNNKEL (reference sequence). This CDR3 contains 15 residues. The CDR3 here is CASSLLSGGPDTQYF. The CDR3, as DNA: TGTGCCAGCAGCCTCCTTTCGGGGGGGCCAGATACGCAGTATTTT.

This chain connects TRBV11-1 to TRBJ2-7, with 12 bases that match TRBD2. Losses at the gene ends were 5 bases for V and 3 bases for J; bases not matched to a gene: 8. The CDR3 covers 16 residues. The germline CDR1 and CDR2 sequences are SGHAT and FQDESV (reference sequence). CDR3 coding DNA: TGTGCCAGCAGCCTCGGGACTAGCGGGTCGGGCTACGAGCAGTACTTC. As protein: CASSLGTSGSGYEQYF.

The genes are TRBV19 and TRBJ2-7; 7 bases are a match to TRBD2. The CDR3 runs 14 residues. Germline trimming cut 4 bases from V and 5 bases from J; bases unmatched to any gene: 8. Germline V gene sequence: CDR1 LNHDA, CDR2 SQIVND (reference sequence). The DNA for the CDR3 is TGTGCCAGTAGTACCACCGCGGGGGTCCACGAGCAGTACTTC. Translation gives CASSTTAGVHEQYF.

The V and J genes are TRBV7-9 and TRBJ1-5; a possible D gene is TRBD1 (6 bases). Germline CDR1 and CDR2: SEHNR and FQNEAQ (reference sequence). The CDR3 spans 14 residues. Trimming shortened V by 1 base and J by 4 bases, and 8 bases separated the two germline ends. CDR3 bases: TGTGCCAGCAGCTTAGAGACAGGTAATCAGCCCCAGCATTTT. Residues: CASSLETGNQPQHF.

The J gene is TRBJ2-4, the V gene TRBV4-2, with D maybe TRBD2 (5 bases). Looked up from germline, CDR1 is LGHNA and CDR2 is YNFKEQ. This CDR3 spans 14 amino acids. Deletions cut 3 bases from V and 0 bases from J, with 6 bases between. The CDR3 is CASSQRVAKNIQYF. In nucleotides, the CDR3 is TGTGCCAGCAGCCAGAGGGTAGCCAAAAACATTCAGTACTTC.

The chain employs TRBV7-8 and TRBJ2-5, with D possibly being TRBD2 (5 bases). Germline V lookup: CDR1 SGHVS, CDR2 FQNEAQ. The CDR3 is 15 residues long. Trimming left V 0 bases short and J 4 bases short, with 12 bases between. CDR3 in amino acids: CASSLAASFRETQYF. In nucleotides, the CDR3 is TGTGCCAGCAGCTTAGCGGCTAGCTTTCGAGAGACCCAGTACTTC. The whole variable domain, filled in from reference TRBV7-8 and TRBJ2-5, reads GAGVSQSPRYKVAKRGQDVALRCDPISGHVSLFWYQQALGQGPEFLTYFQNEAQLDKSGLPSDRFFAERPEGSVSTLKIQRTQQEDSAVYLCASSLAASFRETQYFGPGTRLLVL.

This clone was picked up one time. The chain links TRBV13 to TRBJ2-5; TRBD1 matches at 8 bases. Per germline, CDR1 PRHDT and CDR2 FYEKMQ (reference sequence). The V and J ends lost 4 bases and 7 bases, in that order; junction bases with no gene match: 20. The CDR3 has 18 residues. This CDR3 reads CASSSRTGLGNRAATQYF. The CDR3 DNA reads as TGTGCCAGCAGCTCAAGGACAGGGCTGGGCAATCGGGCTGCGACCCAGTACTTC.

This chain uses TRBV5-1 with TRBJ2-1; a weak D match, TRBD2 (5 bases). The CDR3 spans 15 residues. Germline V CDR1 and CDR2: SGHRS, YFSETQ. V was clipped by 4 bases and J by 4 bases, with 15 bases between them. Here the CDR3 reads CASSIQGGPYNEQFF. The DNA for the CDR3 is TGCGCCAGCAGCATCCAAGGCGGGCCTTACAATGAGCAGTTCTTC.

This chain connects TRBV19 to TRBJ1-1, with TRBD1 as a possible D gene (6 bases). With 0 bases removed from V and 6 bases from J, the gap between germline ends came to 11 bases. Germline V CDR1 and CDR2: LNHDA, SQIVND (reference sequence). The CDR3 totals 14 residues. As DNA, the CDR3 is TGTGCCAGTAGTATAGAGGGGGCAGTGGCTGAAGCTTTCTTT. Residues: CASSIEGAVAEAFF.

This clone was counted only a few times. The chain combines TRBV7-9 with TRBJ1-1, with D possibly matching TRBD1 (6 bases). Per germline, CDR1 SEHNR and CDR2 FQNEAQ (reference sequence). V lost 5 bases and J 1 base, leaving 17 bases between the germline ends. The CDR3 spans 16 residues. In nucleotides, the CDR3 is TGTGCCAGCAGCCCGGGGGGCAGTCCAACGAACACTGAAGCTTTCTTT. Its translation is CASSPGGSPTNTEAFF.

CDR3 DNA: TGTGCCAGCTCACCACAGCTAGCGGGGGCCCCTAATAAAGGCAATGAGCAGTTCTTC. Amino acids: CASSPQLAGAPNKGNEQFF. The genes are TRBV18 and TRBJ2-1; TRBD2 matches 10 bases. This CDR3 contains 19 residues. V was pared by 1 base and J by 6 bases, with 15 bases of the junction left unmatched. CDR1 is KGHSH and CDR2 is LQKENI in the germline V gene.

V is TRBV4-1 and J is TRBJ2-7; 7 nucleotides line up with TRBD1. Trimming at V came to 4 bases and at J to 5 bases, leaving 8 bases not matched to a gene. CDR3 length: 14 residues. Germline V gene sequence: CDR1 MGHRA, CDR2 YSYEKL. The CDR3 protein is CASSPADRAHEQYF. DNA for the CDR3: TGCGCCAGCAGCCCTGCTGACAGGGCCCACGAGCAGTACTTC.

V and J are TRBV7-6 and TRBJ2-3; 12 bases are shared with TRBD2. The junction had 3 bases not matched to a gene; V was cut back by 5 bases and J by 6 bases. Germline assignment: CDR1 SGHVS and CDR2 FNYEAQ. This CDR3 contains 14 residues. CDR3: CASSPGTSGDTQYF. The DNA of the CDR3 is TGTGCCAGCAGCCCAGGGACTAGCGGGGATACGCAGTATTTT.

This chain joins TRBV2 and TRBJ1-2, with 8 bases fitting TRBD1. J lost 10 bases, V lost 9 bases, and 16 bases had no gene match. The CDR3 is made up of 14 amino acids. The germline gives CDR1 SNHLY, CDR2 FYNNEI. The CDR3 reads CASTYAQGEPTYTF. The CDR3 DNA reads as TGTGCCAGTACTTACGCACAGGGGGAGCCCACCTACACCTTC.

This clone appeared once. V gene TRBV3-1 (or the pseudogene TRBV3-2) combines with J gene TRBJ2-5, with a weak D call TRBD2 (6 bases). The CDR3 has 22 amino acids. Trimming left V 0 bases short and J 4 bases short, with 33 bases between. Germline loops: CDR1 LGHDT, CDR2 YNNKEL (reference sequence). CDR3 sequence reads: CASSQDSQRPGLIGGSGETQYF. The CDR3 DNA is TGTGCCAGCAGCCAAGATTCCCAGCGACCGGGCCTAATAGGAGGGTCAGGAGAGACCCAGTACTTC.

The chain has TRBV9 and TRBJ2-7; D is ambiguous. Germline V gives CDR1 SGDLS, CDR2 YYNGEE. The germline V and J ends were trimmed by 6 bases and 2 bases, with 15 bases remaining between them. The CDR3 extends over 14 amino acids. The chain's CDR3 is CASTPRQVPYEQYF. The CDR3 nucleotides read TGTGCCAGCACACCCCGGCAGGTACCCTACGAGCAGTACTTC.

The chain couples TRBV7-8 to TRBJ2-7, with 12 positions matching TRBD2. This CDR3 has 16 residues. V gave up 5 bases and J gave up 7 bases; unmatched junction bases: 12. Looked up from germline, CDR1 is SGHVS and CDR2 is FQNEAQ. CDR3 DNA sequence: TGTGCCAGCAGCCCAATCCGACTAGCGGGGGCTTGGGAGCAGTACTTC. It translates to CASSPIRLAGAWEQYF.